Following are 18 T cell receptor beta chains from one sample sequenced in a study of T cells in Graves' hyperthyroidism and ophthalmopathy. Regions amplified from RNA transcripts were the TCR beta CDR3 regions. First-round RT-PCR with HTBI primers amplified the TCR CDR3 region. TCRdb passed the multiplex PCR reads through MiXCR, listing each CDR3 protein once. The sample has roughly 500,000 distinct CDR3 sequences; around 16% are singletons. The sequencing input was blood. These receptors were taken from a woman aged 30 to 39 with Graves' ophthalmopathy.

This clonotype was counted a few times. This sequence joins TRBV20-1 and TRBJ2-1; 10 nucleotides align to TRBD2. There are 15 residues in the CDR3. The germline V gene encodes CDR1 DFQATT and CDR2 SNEGSKA (reference sequence). The trim removed 0 bases at V and 10 bases at J, leaving 9 bases unmatched. The CDR3 loop is CSARDPPSGSNEQFF. CDR3 sequence (DNA): TGCAGTGCTAGAGATCCCCCTAGCGGGAGTAACGAGCAGTTCTTC.

In this sample, this clonotype turned up many times. This sequence joins TRBV7-9 and TRBJ2-4; D is undetermined. Trimming took 6 bases from V and 0 from J, leaving 9 bases between them. The CDR3 extends over 14 amino acids. Germline lookup yields CDR1 SEHNR and CDR2 FQNEAQ (reference sequence). CDR3 protein: CASRPPRAKNIQYF. The CDR3 DNA reads TGTGCCAGCAGACCTCCCCGAGCCAAAAACATTCAGTACTTC.

This clonotype appeared many times. The chain links TRBV20-1 to TRBJ1-5; D may be TRBD1 (5 bases). This CDR3 contains 15 residues. Germline CDR1 reads DFQATT; CDR2 reads SNEGSKA (reference sequence). The ends were cut back, 4 bases at V and 1 base at J, with 14 bases in the middle. The CDR3 sequence is CSAILGGTSNQPQHF. In DNA form, the CDR3 reads TGCAGTGCTATCCTTGGAGGGACGAGCAATCAGCCCCAGCATTTT.

This clonotype was observed a handful of times. The genes are TRBV6-2 or TRBV6-3 and TRBJ2-2; D is ambiguous. The V end lost 2 bases, the J end lost 0 bases, and 7 bases lay between the germline ends. CDR3 length: 15 amino acids. CDR1 is MNHEY and CDR2 is SVGEGT in the germline V gene. The CDR3 coding sequence is TGTGCCAGCAGTTACAGGGTTTCGAACACCGGGGAGCTGTTTTTT. The encoded protein is CASSYRVSNTGELFF.

This chain uses TRBV7-3 with TRBJ2-3; 9 bases map to TRBD1. CDR1 and CDR2 from the germline V gene are SGHTA and FQGTGA. The junction had 5 bases not matched to a gene; V was cut back by 2 bases and J by 5 bases. CDR3 length: 15 residues. The CDR3 protein is CASSLDRGKRDTQYF. DNA for the CDR3: TGTGCCAGCAGCTTAGACAGGGGGAAGAGAGATACGCAGTATTTT.

This clonotype was detected many times. The CDR3 DNA is TGTGCCAGCAGCCCAATCCGGACAGGGTACAATGAGCAGTTCTTC. Protein product: CASSPIRTGYNEQFF. The gene calls are TRBV7-3 and TRBJ2-1, with 8 bases identical to TRBD1. The germline V gene encodes CDR1 SGHTA and CDR2 FQGTGA. CDR3 length: 15 residues. Trimming removed 5 bases from V and 4 bases from J; junction bases left unmatched: 7.

This chain uses TRBV6-2 or TRBV6-3 with TRBJ2-7; TRBD1 matches 7 bases. Trimming at V came to 8 bases and at J to 2 bases, leaving 9 bases not matched to a gene. The length of the CDR3 is 14 residues. Germline CDR1 MNHEY, CDR2 SVGEGT. CDR3 DNA sequence: TGTGCCAGCCAAAAGGGGGACAGAACCTACGAGCAGTACTTC. Amino acids: CASQKGDRTYEQYF.

The chain carries TRBV11-1 and TRBJ2-7; TRBD1 might be the D (5 bases). Trimming stripped 2 bases from V and 3 bases from J, with 11 bases between. The CDR3 is made up of 14 amino acids. Germline-derived CDR1 and CDR2 are SGHAT and FQDESV (reference sequence). CDR3 region: CASSLLGAFYEQYF. CDR3 coding DNA: TGTGCCAGCAGCTTATTAGGGGCGTTCTACGAGCAGTACTTC.

The chain couples TRBV20-1 to TRBJ1-5; perhaps TRBD1 as D (5 bases). CDR1 and CDR2 from the germline V gene are DFQATT and SNEGSKA (reference sequence). Trimming removed 1 base from V and 6 bases from J, with 13 bases in between. The CDR3 consists of 14 residues. This CDR3 is CSARGGRGSQPQHF. DNA of the CDR3: TGCAGTGCTAGAGGGGGACGAGGGTCTCAGCCCCAGCATTTT.

Of note for this clonotype: Given a much more abundant clone one base away, this may be a read error. The gene calls are TRBV11-2 and TRBJ2-7; the D call may be TRBD1 or TRBD2 (5 bases each). The CDR3 runs to 13 residues. Germline V gene lookup returns CDR1 SGHAT and CDR2 FQNNGV. DNA of the CDR3: TGTGTCAGCAGCTTAGAGTGGGGACCACCGCGGTACTTC. Amino acids: CVSSLEWGPPRYF.

This clonotype was picked up many times. This chain uses TRBV2 with TRBJ1-1; possible D gene TRBD1, 6 bases. V dropped 5 bases and J dropped 3 bases, with 13 bases sitting between them. This CDR3 region has 14 residues. Germline CDR1 and CDR2: SNHLY and FYNNEI. CDR3 in DNA: TGTGCCAGCAGTCAACAGGGTCAGGACACTGAAGCTTTCTTT. Its protein is CASSQQGQDTEAFF. Combining the CDR3 with reference TRBV2 and TRBJ1-1 gives the whole variable domain EPEVTQTPSHQVTQMGQEVILRCVPISNHLYFYWYRQILGQKVEFLVSFYNNEISEKSEIFDDQFSVERPDGSNFTLKIRSTKLEDSAMYFCASSQQGQDTEAFFGQGTRLTVV.

This clonotype showed up just a few times. The chain is built from TRBV5-1 and TRBJ1-1, with D hard to call. The V end was cut by 2 bases, the J end by 1 base, with 12 bases between. Germline V gene sequence: CDR1 SGHRS, CDR2 YFSETQ. CDR3 length: 15 amino acids. For the CDR3, the DNA is TGCGCCAGCAGCTTTATTAAAGGGCAGAACACTGAAGCTTTCTTT. Protein sequence: CASSFIKGQNTEAFF.

This clonotype showed up just a few times. CDR3 bases: TGTGCCAGCAGCCGCCTCTTGACAGAGCGCAATCAGCCCCAGCATTTT. This translates into CASSRLLTERNQPQHF. The chain uses TRBV6-2 or TRBV6-3 and TRBJ1-5; maybe TRBD1 (5 bases). V was shortened by 6 bases and J by 2 bases, with 17 bases between the two germline ends. The length of the CDR3 is 16 residues. Germline V gene data show CDR1 as MNHEY and CDR2 as SVGEGT.

This clonotype has a count of ten or more. The chain joins TRBV4-1 to TRBJ2-7; D may be TRBD1 (7 bases). Germline CDR1 reads MGHRA; CDR2 reads YSYEKL. The CDR3 sequence is 15 residues long. Trimming took off 1 base at V and 2 bases at J, with 12 bases between the two ends. The CDR3 loop is CASSQVGRGAYEQYF. CDR3 nucleotide sequence: TGCGCCAGCAGCCAAGTTGGCAGGGGGGCCTACGAGCAGTACTTC.

This clonotype was counted ten times or more. This sequence joins TRBV2 and TRBJ1-2, with a tentative D call TRBD1 (5 bases). Germline V gives CDR1 SNHLY, CDR2 FYNNEI. The CDR3 loop spans 14 amino acids. Between the trimmed V and J ends, which lost 6 bases and 4 bases, there was a span of 15 bases. CDR3 bases: TGTGCCAGCAGCCGGGGCTTCCCCTCCTATGGCTACACCTTC. It yields the protein CASSRGFPSYGYTF.

This clonotype has a count of ten or more. This chain links TRBV27 with TRBJ2-7; TRBD2 matches 8 bases. CDR1 is MNHEY and CDR2 is SMNVEV in the germline V gene (reference sequence). V dropped 6 bases and J dropped 4; count of bases not matched to a gene: 8. This CDR3 is built from 14 residues. CDR3 DNA sequence: TGTGCCAGCAGGCTGGGACTAGGCAGTTACGAGCAGTACTTC. Translating it yields CASRLGLGSYEQYF.

This clonotype was picked up many times. This sequence joins TRBV12-3 or TRBV12-4 and TRBJ1-6; 11 nucleotides line up with TRBD1. There are 16 residues in the CDR3. V shed 5 bases and J 9 bases; nucleotides not matched to a gene: 9. The CDR3, as DNA: TGTGCCAGCAGTACTCGGACAGGGGGCGACAGTTCACCCCTCCACTTT. It codes for CASSTRTGGDSSPLHF.

This clonotype was detected a few times. The chain has TRBV28 and TRBJ2-2; perhaps TRBD2 as D (6 bases). The CDR3 covers 15 residues. Trimming removed 3 bases at V and 5 bases at J, with 13 bases between. The germline V gene encodes CDR1 MDHEN and CDR2 SYDVKM. The CDR3 reads CASSFVQGGTGELFF. The CDR3 DNA reads as TGTGCCAGCAGTTTTGTTCAGGGAGGTACCGGGGAGCTGTTTTTT.